This T cell receptor beta chain derives from a study of T cell responses to AZD1222 COVID-19 vaccine. Study conclusions and caveats: The number of AZD1222 recipients seropositive at baseline was only 5 to 7. The breadth and depth of Spike-specific TCRs increased once two AZD1222 doses had been given. Clonal diversity may have been underestimated in mostly white British donors. Within unmutated variant regions lay the reported targets of nearly half of spike-specific TCRs.

This clone was counted a single time. Its antigen remains unknown. Some clones are missing from TCRdb's copy, which holds only in-frame ones; the method was immunoSEQ multiplex PCR. The data show 120,000 to 150,000 clones, roughly 93% seen once. CDR3 length: 12 amino acids. The V gene lost 4 bases and the J gene lost 8 bases, with 11 bases spanning the gap. The germline CDR1 and CDR2 sequences are KGHSY and FQNENV. Sequencing used peripheral blood, obtained 28 days after the second AZD1222 dose. V usage is TRBV16 and J usage is TRBJ1-2; possibly TRBD1 for D (6 bases). This TCR was recovered from an adult who received the AZD1222 COVID-19 vaccine. The CDR3 DNA sequence: TGTGCCAGCAGCCTAACAGGGAACGGCTACACCTTC. This translates into CASSLTGNGYTF.